Each of the 13 T cell receptor beta chains below was sequenced from the same sample in a study of early T cells in non-severe SARS-CoV-2 infection. TCRdb used MiXCR to reprocess the 5' RACE reads, holding one entry per CDR3 protein. This sample has about 56,000 distinct CDR3 sequences, with approximately 10% found just once. The specimen was whole blood. These receptors came from an adult who was a healthcare worker with PCR-confirmed SARS-CoV-2 infection or an uninfected control (not recorded which).

This clonotype was recorded many times. This chain joins TRBV20-1 and TRBJ2-1; TRBD1 or TRBD2 may be the D gene (5 bases each). Germline CDR1 reads DFQATT; CDR2 reads SNEGSKA (reference sequence). The ends were cut back, 5 bases at V and 4 bases at J, with 18 bases in the middle. This CDR3 has 15 residues. CDR3 residues: CSASPIRDLYNEQFF. The CDR3 nucleotides read TGCAGTGCTTCCCCGATACGGGACCTTTACAATGAGCAGTTCTTC.

A few counts support this clonotype. The chain carries TRBV7-8 and TRBJ2-1, with unresolved D. This CDR3 has 15 residues. From germline, CDR1 is SGHVS and CDR2 FQNEAQ. The V end was cut by 1 base, the J end by 0 bases, with 7 bases between. The CDR3 sequence: CASSLGSPSYNEQFF. In nucleotides, the CDR3 is TGTGCCAGCAGCTTAGGGAGCCCCTCCTACAATGAGCAGTTCTTC.

This clonotype was counted ten times or more. This chain uses TRBV12-3 or TRBV12-4 with TRBJ2-7; D might be TRBD2 (6 bases). The germline V and J ends were trimmed by 6 bases and 2 bases, with 17 bases remaining between them. The CDR3 is 15 residues long. The CDR3 coding sequence is TGTGCCAGCAGCCCGACAAGGAGGGCTACCTACGAGCAGTACTTC. Translation gives CASSPTRRATYEQYF.

This clonotype was seen repeatedly, ten times or more. The chain links TRBV20-1 to TRBJ2-2; D is unresolved. V shed 3 bases and J shed 4 bases, with 9 bases lying between them. The CDR3 spans 13 residues. CDR1 DFQATT and CDR2 SNEGSKA come from the germline V gene (reference sequence). DNA of the CDR3: TGCAGTGCTAGTCTGCAAACCACCGGGGAGCTGTTTTTT. The encoded protein is CSASLQTTGELFF.

This clonotype was observed many times. The rearrangement joins TRBV20-1 to TRBJ2-7; 9 bases are a match to TRBD1. The CDR3 is made up of 15 amino acids. Trimming removed 4 bases from V and 5 bases from J; junction bases left unmatched: 12. Germline V lookup: CDR1 DFQATT, CDR2 SNEGSKA (reference sequence). CDR3 DNA: TGCAGTGCTACCTCCGGGACAGGGTCCGTAAACGAGCAGTACTTC. This encodes CSATSGTGSVNEQYF.

This clonotype was observed a few times. The CDR3, as DNA: TGCGCCAGCAGCTTGGGATCTGGTCGAACCTACGAGCAGTACTTC. Translation gives CASSLGSGRTYEQYF. This chain uses TRBV5-1 with TRBJ2-7; D is undetermined. Germline CDR1 SGHRS, CDR2 YFSETQ. V was trimmed by 0 bases and J by 2 bases, leaving 12 bases between them. The CDR3 totals 15 residues.

This clonotype occurred many times. The rearrangement joins TRBV11-1 to TRBJ2-2; 7 bases match TRBD2. Germline CDR1 SGHAT, CDR2 FQDESV (reference sequence). V was clipped by 5 bases and J by 1 base; unmatched bases: 7. The CDR3 sequence is 16 residues long. The CDR3 loop is CASSLIAGQNTGELFF. DNA for the CDR3: TGTGCCAGCAGCCTGATAGCGGGTCAGAACACCGGGGAGCTGTTTTTT.

This clonotype was observed at least ten times. This chain joins TRBV5-1 and TRBJ2-3, with D hard to call. The CDR3 covers 11 residues. V shed 2 bases and J shed 4 bases, with 2 bases lying between them. Germline assignment: CDR1 SGHRS and CDR2 YFSETQ. The DNA for the CDR3 is TGCGCCAGCAGCTTCGCAGATACGCAGTATTTT. Amino acid sequence: CASSFADTQYF.

This clonotype was recorded many times. The chain uses TRBV2 and TRBJ2-1; TRBD2 agrees at 13 bases. From germline, CDR1 is SNHLY and CDR2 FYNNEI. V shed 6 bases and J 9 bases; nucleotides not matched to a gene: 8. This CDR3 has 15 amino acids. The chain's CDR3 is CASSGLAGVGREQFF. CDR3 sequence (DNA): TGTGCCAGCAGCGGACTAGCGGGAGTGGGGCGTGAGCAGTTCTTC.

This clonotype was picked up many times. The chain links TRBV11-2 to TRBJ2-2, with D perhaps TRBD1 (5 bases). There are 14 residues in the CDR3. The V gene lost 0 bases and the J gene lost 5 bases, with 7 bases spanning the gap. Germline V gene data show CDR1 as SGHAT and CDR2 as FQNNGV. In DNA form, the CDR3 reads TGTGCCAGCAGCTTAGATAAGGGGACCGGGGAGCTGTTTTTT. Translating it yields CASSLDKGTGELFF.

This clonotype has a handful of counts. The chain employs TRBV11-1 and TRBJ1-1; weak D call: TRBD1 (5 bases). Germline loops: CDR1 SGHAT, CDR2 FQDESV (reference sequence). With 2 bases removed from V and 8 bases from J, the gap between germline ends came to 15 bases. The CDR3 runs 14 residues. This chain's CDR3 is CASSLHIERGEAFF. The CDR3 region has the DNA TGTGCCAGCAGCTTACATATCGAGCGGGGCGAAGCTTTCTTT.

At least ten counts were recorded for this clonotype. The CDR3: CASGQAGGFLGNEQFF. For the CDR3, the DNA is TGTGCCAGTGGCCAAGCGGGAGGGTTCTTGGGGAATGAGCAGTTCTTC. V and J are TRBV19 and TRBJ2-1; 10 nucleotides match TRBD2. The CDR3 runs 16 residues. Germline CDR1 and CDR2: LNHDA and SQIVND (reference sequence). Trimming took 8 bases from V and 7 from J; bases not matched to a gene: 14.

This clonotype occurred a few times. The chain couples TRBV7-2 to TRBJ2-1; 9 positions agree with TRBD2. The CDR3 loop spans 15 amino acids. The germline V gene encodes CDR1 SGHTA and CDR2 FQGNSA. V dropped 6 bases and J dropped 8; count of bases not matched to a gene: 11. CDR3 coding DNA: TGTGCCAGCAGTCGCGCGACTAGCGGCGGGTATGAGCAGTTCTTC. Translation gives CASSRATSGGYEQFF.